This entry lists 14 T cell receptor beta chains sequenced from one sample in a study of blood T cell repertoires in COVID-19. Clones were sequenced by immunoSEQ multiplex PCR, and TCRdb holds only the in-frame ones, with some missing. The sample gives roughly 260,000 clones, roughly 82% of which show up once; 4.9% is in the top ten. The source material was peripheral blood. All receptors come from a woman of 80 years or more with active or convalescent COVID-19.

The chain employs TRBV7-2 and TRBJ1-5; TRBD1 matches at 9 bases. In germline, CDR1 is SGHTA, CDR2 FQGNSA. V lost 5 bases and J lost 2; bases outside the gene matches: 1. The CDR3 is 14 amino acids. The DNA of the CDR3 is TGTGCCAGCAGCAGGACAGGGGGCAATCAGCCCCAGCATTTT. The encoded protein is CASSRTGGNQPQHF.

The chain uses TRBV10-3 and TRBJ2-7; possibly TRBD1 for D (6 bases). The germline V gene encodes CDR1 ENHRY and CDR2 SYGVKD. This CDR3 spans 12 amino acids. Between the trimmed V and J ends, which lost 8 bases and 4 bases, there was a span of 12 bases. CDR3 amino acids: CAIGTGPYEQYF. As DNA, the CDR3 is TGTGCCATCGGCACAGGGCCATACGAGCAGTACTTC.

Note on this clone: Additional DNA sequences in this sample encode the identical CDR3. This chain connects TRBV6-5 to TRBJ2-7; D possibly corresponds to TRBD2 (6 bases). This CDR3 spans 13 amino acids. Germline V gives CDR1 MNHEY, CDR2 SVGAGI. Trimming removed 4 bases from V and 2 bases from J, with 9 bases in between. Here the CDR3 reads CASSSGGTYEQYF. In DNA, the CDR3 is TGTGCCAGCAGTTCCGGGGGAACCTACGAGCAGTACTTC.

V and J are TRBV24-1 and TRBJ2-6, with D tentatively TRBD2 (5 bases). The CDR3 has 15 residues. Germline CDR1 KGHDR, CDR2 SFDVKD. V was pared by 9 bases and J by 2 bases, with 13 bases between. DNA for the CDR3: TGTGCCACCTCCCCCCCCGGGGCTGGGGCCAACGTCCTGACTTTC. This encodes CATSPPGAGANVLTF.

The rearrangement joins TRBV19 to TRBJ1-2; the match to TRBD1 covers 10 bases. The CDR3 sequence is 14 residues long. Per germline, CDR1 LNHDA and CDR2 SQIVND (reference sequence). V lost 7 bases to trimming and J lost 5 bases; unmatched junction nucleotides: 7. In nucleotides, the CDR3 is TGTGCCAGTAATAGACAGGGGGCTTTTTATGGCTACACCTTC. Translating gives CASNRQGAFYGYTF. The whole variable domain, remainder taken from reference TRBV19 and TRBJ1-2, is DGGITQSPKYLFRKEGQNVTLSCEQNLNHDAMYWYRQDPGQGLRLIYYSQIVNDFQKGDIAEGYSVSREKKESFPLTVTSAQKNPTAFYLCASNRQGAFYGYTFGSGTRLTVV.

The chain joins TRBV6-5 to TRBJ1-6; 9 positions agree with TRBD1. Per the germline V gene, CDR1 is MNHEY and CDR2 is SVGAGI. The J segment lost 10 bases and the V segment lost 0 bases, leaving 7 bases of the junction unmatched. The CDR3 sequence is 16 residues long. CDR3 amino acids: CASSYSRGTGSSPLHF. In DNA, the CDR3 is TGTGCCAGCAGTTACTCTCGGGGGACAGGGTCATCACCCCTCCACTTT.

The chain carries TRBV5-1 and TRBJ2-3, with 7 bases that match TRBD1. There are 14 residues in the CDR3. J was trimmed by 4 bases and V by 0 bases; bases with no gene match: 2. The V gene's germline CDR1 is SGHRS and CDR2 YFSETQ. The CDR3 nucleotides are TGCGCCAGCAGCTTGGGACAGGGCTCAGATACGCAGTATTTT. Translated: CASSLGQGSDTQYF.

This rearrangement joins TRBV4-2 to TRBJ1-1, with D unresolved. The germline V gene has CDR1 LGHNA and CDR2 YNFKEQ. The CDR3 is 13 residues long. Trimming removed 1 base at V and 5 bases at J, with 8 bases between. This CDR3 is CASSQAYTTEAFF. CDR3 DNA sequence: TGTGCCAGCAGCCAAGCGTACACGACTGAAGCTTTCTTT.

The chain joins TRBV2 to TRBJ1-2; 9 bases match TRBD1. V gave up 0 bases and J gave up 8 bases; unmatched junction bases: 4. The CDR3 is 14 amino acids. Germline assignment: CDR1 SNHLY and CDR2 FYNNEI. As DNA, the CDR3 is TGTGCCAGCAGTGAAGCAAGGACAGGGGTGGGCTACACCTTC. Amino acid sequence: CASSEARTGVGYTF.

The chain employs TRBV19 and TRBJ1-4; D is unclear. V lost 3 bases and J 7 bases, leaving 6 bases between the germline ends. This CDR3 is built from 12 residues. The germline V gene has CDR1 LNHDA and CDR2 SQIVND (reference sequence). The CDR3 region is CASSIFPEKLFF. In nucleotides, the CDR3 is TGTGCCAGTAGTATCTTCCCTGAAAAACTGTTTTTT. The full variable domain, in which reference TRBV19 and TRBJ1-4 provide the parts outside the CDR3, is DGGITQSPKYLFRKEGQNVTLSCEQNLNHDAMYWYRQDPGQGLRLIYYSQIVNDFQKGDIAEGYSVSREKKESFPLTVTSAQKNPTAFYLCASSIFPEKLFFGSGTQLSVL.

The rearrangement links TRBV2 to TRBJ1-1; no reliable D call. Germline V gene lookup returns CDR1 SNHLY and CDR2 FYNNEI. The CDR3 is 13 amino acids. V gave up 5 bases and J gave up 10 bases, with 17 bases separating them. CDR3 DNA: TGTGCCAGCAGTCAGACAAAGACTATTGGAGCTTTCTTT. It codes for CASSQTKTIGAFF.

The chain recombines TRBV21-1 with TRBJ1-2; no DNA check was done on the table's D call, TRBD1. TRBV21-1 is shown as a pseudogene. The CDR3 is made up of 15 amino acids. This CDR3 reads CASSTQGFTNYGYTF. CDR3 nucleotides: TGTGCCAGCAGCACACAGGGTTTTACTAACTATGGCTACACCTTC.

The V call is TRBV19, the J call TRBJ2-5; TRBD2 aligns across 8 bases. The CDR3 sequence is 15 residues long. The V gene's germline CDR1 is LNHDA and CDR2 SQIVND (reference sequence). V lost 5 bases, J lost 4 bases, and 9 bases stayed unmatched. CDR3 loop: CASSSPGRGRETQYF. The CDR3 DNA reads as TGTGCCAGTAGTTCCCCCGGGAGGGGGAGAGAGACCCAGTACTTC.

The V and J genes are TRBV10-3 and TRBJ2-7; a weak D match, TRBD2 (6 bases). The V and J ends lost 0 bases and 0 bases respectively, with 9 bases between them. CDR3 length: 15 amino acids. CDR1 and CDR2 (germline): ENHRY, SYGVKD. CDR3 sequence reads: CAISESRRDSYEQYF. In nucleotides, the CDR3 is TGTGCCATCAGTGAGTCGAGGCGGGACTCCTACGAGCAGTACTTC.